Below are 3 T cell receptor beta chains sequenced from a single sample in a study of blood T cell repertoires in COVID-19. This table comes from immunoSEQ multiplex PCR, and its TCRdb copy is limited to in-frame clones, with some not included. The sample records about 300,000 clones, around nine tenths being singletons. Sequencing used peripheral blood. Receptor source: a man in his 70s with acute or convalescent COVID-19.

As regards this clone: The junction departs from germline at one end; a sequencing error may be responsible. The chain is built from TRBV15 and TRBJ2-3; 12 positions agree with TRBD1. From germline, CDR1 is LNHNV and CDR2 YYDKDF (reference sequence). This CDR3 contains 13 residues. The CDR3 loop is CATSRGGTGGFGF. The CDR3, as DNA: TGTGCCACCAGCAGGGGGGGGACAGGGGGCTTCGGATTT.

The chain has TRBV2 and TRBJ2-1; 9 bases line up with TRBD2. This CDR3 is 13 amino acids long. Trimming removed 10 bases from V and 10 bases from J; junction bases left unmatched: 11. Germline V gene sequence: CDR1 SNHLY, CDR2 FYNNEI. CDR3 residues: CATQSGTSREQFF. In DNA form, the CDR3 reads TGTGCCACCCAATCCGGGACTAGCCGCGAGCAGTTCTTC.

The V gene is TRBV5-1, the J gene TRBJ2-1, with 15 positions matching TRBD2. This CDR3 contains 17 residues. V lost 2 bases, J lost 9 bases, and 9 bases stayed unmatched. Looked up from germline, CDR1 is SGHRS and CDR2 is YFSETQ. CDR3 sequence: CASSFGPQGLAGGEQFF. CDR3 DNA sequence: TGCGCCAGCAGCTTCGGGCCACAGGGACTAGCGGGGGGTGAGCAGTTCTTC.